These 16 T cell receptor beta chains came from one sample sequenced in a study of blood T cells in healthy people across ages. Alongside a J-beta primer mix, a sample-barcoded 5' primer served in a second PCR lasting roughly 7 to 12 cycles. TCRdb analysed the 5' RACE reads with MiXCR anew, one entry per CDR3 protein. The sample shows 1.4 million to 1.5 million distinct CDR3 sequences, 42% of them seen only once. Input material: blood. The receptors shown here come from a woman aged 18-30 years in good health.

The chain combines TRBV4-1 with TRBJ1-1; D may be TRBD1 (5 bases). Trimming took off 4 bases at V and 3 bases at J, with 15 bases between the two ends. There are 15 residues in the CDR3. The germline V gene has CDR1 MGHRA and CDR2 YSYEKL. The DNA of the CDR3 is TGCGCCAGCAGCCGCGGGGGGATTGGGGACACTGAAGCTTTCTTT. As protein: CASSRGGIGDTEAFF.

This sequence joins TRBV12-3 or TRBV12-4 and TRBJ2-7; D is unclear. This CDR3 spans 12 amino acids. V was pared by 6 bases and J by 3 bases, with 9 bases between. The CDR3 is CASSLTHYEQYF. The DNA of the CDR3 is TGTGCCAGCAGCCTCACACACTACGAGCAGTACTTC.

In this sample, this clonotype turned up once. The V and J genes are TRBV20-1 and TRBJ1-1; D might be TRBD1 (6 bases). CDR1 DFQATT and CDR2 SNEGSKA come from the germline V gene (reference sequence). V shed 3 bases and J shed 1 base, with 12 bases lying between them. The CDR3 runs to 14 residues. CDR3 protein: CSASYNRANTEAFF. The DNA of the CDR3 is TGCAGTGCTAGTTATAACAGGGCGAACACTGAAGCTTTCTTT.

CDR3 region: CASSLGLAGGPSEQFF. CDR3 DNA sequence: TGTGCCAGCAGCTTAGGACTAGCGGGAGGGCCCAGTGAGCAGTTCTTC. The rearrangement uses TRBV7-6 and TRBJ2-1, with 14 positions matching TRBD2. V dropped 1 base and J dropped 9; count of bases not matched to a gene: 5. The CDR3 covers 16 residues. CDR1 and CDR2 (germline): SGHVS, FNYEAQ.

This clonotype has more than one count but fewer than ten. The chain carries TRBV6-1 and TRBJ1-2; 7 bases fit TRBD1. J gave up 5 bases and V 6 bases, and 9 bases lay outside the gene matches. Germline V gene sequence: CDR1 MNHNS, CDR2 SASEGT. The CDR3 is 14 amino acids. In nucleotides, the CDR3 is TGTGCCAGCAGCAGGACTCAGGGGGAATATGGCTACACCTTC. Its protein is CASSRTQGEYGYTF.

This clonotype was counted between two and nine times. DNA of the CDR3: TGCAGTGCCCTAAAGGAGGGGACCGACCGAGTGGATTCACCCCTCCACTTT. As protein: CSALKEGTDRVDSPLHF. The rearrangement joins TRBV20-1 to TRBJ1-6; maybe TRBD1 (5 bases). Germline V lookup: CDR1 DFQATT, CDR2 SNEGSKA (reference sequence). The CDR3 runs 17 residues. V lost 6 bases and J lost 8, with 26 bases in between.

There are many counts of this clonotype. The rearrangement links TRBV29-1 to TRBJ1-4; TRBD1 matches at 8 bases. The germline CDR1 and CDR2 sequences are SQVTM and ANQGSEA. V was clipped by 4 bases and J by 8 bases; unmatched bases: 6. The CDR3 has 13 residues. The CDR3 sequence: CSVGAGGEEKLFF. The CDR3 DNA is TGCAGCGTTGGGGCAGGGGGCGAAGAAAAACTGTTTTTT.

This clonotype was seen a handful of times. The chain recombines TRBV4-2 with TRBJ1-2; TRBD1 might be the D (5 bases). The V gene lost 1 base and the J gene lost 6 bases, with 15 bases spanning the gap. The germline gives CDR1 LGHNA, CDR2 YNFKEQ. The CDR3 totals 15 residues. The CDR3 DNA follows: TGTGCCAGCAGCCAAGGCGACAGAGCCCTCGATGGCTACACCTTC. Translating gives CASSQGDRALDGYTF.

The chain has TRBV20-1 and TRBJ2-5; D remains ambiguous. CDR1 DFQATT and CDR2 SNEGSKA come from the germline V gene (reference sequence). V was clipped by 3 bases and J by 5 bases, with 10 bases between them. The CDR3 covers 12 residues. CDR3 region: CSARWGGETQYF. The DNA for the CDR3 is TGCAGTGCTAGGTGGGGTGGGGAGACCCAGTACTTC.

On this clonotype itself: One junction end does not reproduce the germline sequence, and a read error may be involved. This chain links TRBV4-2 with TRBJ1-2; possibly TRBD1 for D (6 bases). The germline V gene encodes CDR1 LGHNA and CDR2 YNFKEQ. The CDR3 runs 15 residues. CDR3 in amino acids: CASSQDPGENYGCTF. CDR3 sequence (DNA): TGTGCCAGCAGCCAAGATCCAGGGGAGAACTATGGCTGCACCTTC.

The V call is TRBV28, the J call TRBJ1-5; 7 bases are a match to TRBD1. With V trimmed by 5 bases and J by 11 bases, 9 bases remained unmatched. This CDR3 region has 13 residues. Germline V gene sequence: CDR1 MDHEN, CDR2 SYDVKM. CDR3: CASSGDRGKAQHF. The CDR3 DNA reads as TGTGCCAGCAGTGGGGACAGAGGGAAGGCCCAGCATTTT.

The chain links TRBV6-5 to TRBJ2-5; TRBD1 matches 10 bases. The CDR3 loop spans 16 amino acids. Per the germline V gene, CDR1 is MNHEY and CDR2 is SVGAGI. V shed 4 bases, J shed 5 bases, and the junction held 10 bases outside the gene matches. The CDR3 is CASSSTTDRGRETQYF. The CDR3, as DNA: TGTGCCAGCAGTTCCACTACCGACAGGGGGCGCGAGACCCAGTACTTC.

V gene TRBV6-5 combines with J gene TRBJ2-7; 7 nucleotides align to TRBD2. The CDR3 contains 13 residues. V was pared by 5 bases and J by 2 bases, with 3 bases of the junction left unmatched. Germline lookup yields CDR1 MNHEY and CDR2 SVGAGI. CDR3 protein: CASSHREAYEQYF. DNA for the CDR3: TGTGCCAGCAGTCACCGGGAGGCCTACGAGCAGTACTTC.

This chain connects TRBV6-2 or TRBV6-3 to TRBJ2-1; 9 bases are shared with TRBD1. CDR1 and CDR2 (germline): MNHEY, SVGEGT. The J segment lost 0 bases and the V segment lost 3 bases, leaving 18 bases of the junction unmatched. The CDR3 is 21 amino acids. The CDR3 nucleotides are TGTGCCAGCAGTTATGCTGATCCCCGGGACAGGGAAGGCCCCTCCTACAATGAGCAGTTCTTC. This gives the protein CASSYADPRDREGPSYNEQFF.

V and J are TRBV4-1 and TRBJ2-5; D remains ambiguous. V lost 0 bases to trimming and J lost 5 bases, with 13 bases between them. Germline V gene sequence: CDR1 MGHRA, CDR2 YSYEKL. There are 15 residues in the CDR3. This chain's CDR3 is CASSQEKWAAETQYF. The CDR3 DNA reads TGCGCCAGCAGCCAAGAGAAATGGGCAGCGGAGACCCAGTACTTC.

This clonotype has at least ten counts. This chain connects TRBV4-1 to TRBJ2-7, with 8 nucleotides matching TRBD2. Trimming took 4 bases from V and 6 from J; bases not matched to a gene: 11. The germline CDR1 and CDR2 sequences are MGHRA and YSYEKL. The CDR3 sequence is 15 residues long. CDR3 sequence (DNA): TGCGCCAGCAGCCTGTTAGCGGGGAAACAGCGCGAGCAGTACTTC. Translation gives CASSLLAGKQREQYF.